These 10 T cell receptor beta chains originate from one sample sequenced in a study of cytotoxic CD8 clonotypes in ibrutinib-treated CLL. TCRdb's table, derived via immunoSEQ multiplex PCR, lists solely in-frame clones and lacks some. Of around 250,000 clones listed, 70% are singletons. The sample consisted of PBMCs, taken after 24 months of ibrutinib treatment. These receptors came from a human donor with chronic lymphocytic leukemia.

The chain uses TRBV11-2 and TRBJ2-3, with D perhaps being TRBD1 or TRBD2 (6 bases each). Between the trimmed V and J ends, which lost 3 bases and 2 bases, there was a span of 12 bases. CDR1 is SGHAT, CDR2 FQNNGV, per germline. This CDR3 has 15 residues. CDR3 sequence (DNA): TGTGCCAGCAGCTTGGTAGGGGGGCCCACAGATACGCAGTATTTT. This gives the protein CASSLVGGPTDTQYF. Combining the CDR3 with reference TRBV11-2 and TRBJ2-3 gives the whole variable domain EAGVAQSPRYKIIEKRQSVAFWCNPISGHATLYWYQQILGQGPKLLIQFQNNGVVDDSQLPKDRFSAERLKGVDSTLKIQPAKLEDSAVYLCASSLVGGPTDTQYFGPGTRLTVL.

The chain combines TRBV9 with TRBJ2-1; TRBD1 matches at 9 bases. V was pared by 3 bases and J by 14 bases, with 9 bases of the junction left unmatched. The CDR3 is 13 residues long. CDR1 and CDR2 (germline): SGDLS, YYNGEE. This CDR3 reads CASSGGLRTGEFF. The CDR3 DNA sequence: TGTGCCAGCAGCGGGGGGCTCAGGACAGGGGAGTTCTTC.

This clone was detected only once. The chain is built from TRBV7-2 and TRBJ2-7, with TRBD2 identical over 9 bases. Trimming removed 4 bases from V and 4 bases from J; junction bases left unmatched: 5. This CDR3 is 14 amino acids long. Germline-derived CDR1 and CDR2 are SGHTA and FQGNSA. The CDR3 nucleotides read TGTGCCAGCAGCTACTATAGCGGGAGATACGAGCAGTACTTC. Translating gives CASSYYSGRYEQYF.

The gene calls are TRBV4-2 and TRBJ1-2; a weak D match, TRBD1 (6 bases). The CDR3 is made up of 16 amino acids. V lost 1 base, J lost 8 bases, and 20 bases lay in between. Germline CDR1 and CDR2: LGHNA and YNFKEQ. The CDR3 region has the DNA TGTGCCAGCAGCCAAGTGTTCGGCGGGAGTGGGGGCGGCTACACCTTC. Protein product: CASSQVFGGSGGGYTF.

This clone was seen just once. The rearrangement uses TRBV28 and TRBJ2-1, with D unclear. The CDR3 has 13 residues. V lost 10 bases and J lost 0, with 10 bases in between. CDR1 and CDR2 from the germline V gene are MDHEN and SYDVKM. CDR3 residues: CATLDGSYNEQFF. Written as DNA, the CDR3 is TGTGCCACCTTGGACGGCTCCTACAATGAGCAGTTCTTC.

The gene calls are TRBV11-2 and TRBJ2-1; 12 bases match TRBD2. This CDR3 has 17 residues. Per germline, CDR1 SGHAT and CDR2 FQNNGV. V was pared by 3 bases and J by 0 bases, with 3 bases of the junction left unmatched. For the CDR3, the DNA is TGTGCCAGCAGCTTCCGACTAGCGGGAGACTCCTACAATGAGCAGTTCTTC. It codes for CASSFRLAGDSYNEQFF.

Written as DNA, the CDR3 is TGCGCCAGCAGCTCCCTAGCGGGATTCACAGATACGCAGTATTTT. It encodes CASSSLAGFTDTQYF. This chain joins TRBV5-1 and TRBJ2-3, with 9 bases fitting TRBD2. The CDR3 runs to 15 residues. Germline assignment: CDR1 SGHRS and CDR2 YFSETQ. With V trimmed by 3 bases and J by 2 bases, 4 bases remained unmatched.

CDR3 residues: CASSTWLAGELFF. The DNA for the CDR3 is TGTGCCAGCAGCACCTGGCTGGCCGGGGAGCTGTTTTTT. The rearrangement joins TRBV5-5 to TRBJ2-2, with no clear D. This CDR3 region has 13 residues. CDR1 SGHKS and CDR2 YYEKEE come from the germline V gene (reference sequence). V was pared by 4 bases and J by 6 bases, with 10 bases between.

The chain has TRBV29-1 and TRBJ1-1, with D tentatively TRBD1 (5 bases). V was shortened by 3 bases and J by 0 bases, with 26 bases between the two germline ends. Germline V gives CDR1 SQVTM, CDR2 ANQGSEA. The CDR3 is made up of 19 amino acids. For the CDR3, the DNA is TGCAGCGTTGAGGCAGAAGACAGTGCCACCGGTAACATGAACACTGAAGCTTTCTTT. Translated, it gives CSVEAEDSATGNMNTEAFF.

This clone has a handful of counts. CDR3 in DNA: TGCAGCGTTGAAGATCGATCGGGGTCGTACGGCTACACCTTC. Amino acids: CSVEDRSGSYGYTF. The chain couples TRBV29-1 to TRBJ1-2; D call uncertain. This CDR3 has 14 residues. The V gene's germline CDR1 is SQVTM and CDR2 ANQGSEA. V dropped 0 bases and J dropped 8 bases, with 16 bases sitting between them.